Listed here are 31 T cell receptor beta chains from one sample, sequenced in a study of CD8+ T cells in alopecia areata. RNA, once extracted, was reverse transcribed into cDNA for use as the sequencing template. Libraries were prepared by immunoSEQ multiplex PCR; TCRdb keeps only in-frame clonotypes and omits some of them. The table shows around 290,000 clones, with about three fifths occurring only once. Treatment: oral pan-JAK inhibitor, 5-10 mg twice daily. Here the sequenced sample was CD4+ T cells sorted from blood, taken at week 24, from a patient treated with tofacitinib. The source is a human donor with alopecia areata.

V is TRBV7-9 and J is TRBJ2-5, with D perhaps TRBD2 (7 bases). The CDR3 sequence is 15 residues long. The V end lost 3 bases, the J end lost 5 bases, and 16 bases lay between the germline ends. Germline V CDR1 and CDR2: SEHNR, FQNEAQ (reference sequence). CDR3 DNA sequence: TGTGCCAGCAGCTTCGGGGGGCGCGATGAGGAGACCCAGTACTTC. This sequence encodes CASSFGGRDEETQYF.

The chain recombines TRBV19 with TRBJ2-5; 9 bases are a match to TRBD1. Germline CDR1 LNHDA, CDR2 SQIVND (reference sequence). The J segment lost 1 base and the V segment lost 3 bases, leaving 6 bases of the junction unmatched. The CDR3 sequence is 16 residues long. CDR3 amino acids: CASSIKGQGIQETQYF. For the CDR3, the DNA is TGTGCCAGTAGTATCAAAGGACAGGGGATCCAAGAGACCCAGTACTTC.

A word on this clone: At one end, the junction sequence differs from germline, possibly due to a read error. V is TRBV29-1 and J is TRBJ1-2, with a possible D match to TRBD1 (5 bases). Germline lookup yields CDR1 SQVTM and CDR2 ANQGSEA. This CDR3 comprises 14 residues. The CDR3, as DNA: TGCAGCGTGGAAGAACAGGTTGCTAACTATGGCTACACCTTC. Protein sequence: CSVEEQVANYGYTF.

As regards this clone: This sample also contains other DNA sequences that code for the same CDR3. The chain has TRBV9 and TRBJ2-1, with TRBD2 identical over 13 bases. The CDR3 has 14 amino acids. Germline assignment: CDR1 SGDLS and CDR2 YYNGEE. J gave up 10 bases and V 2 bases, and 3 bases lay outside the gene matches. In DNA, the CDR3 is TGTGCCAGCAGCGTGAGGACTAGCGGGGGAGAGCAGTTCTTC. Amino acids: CASSVRTSGGEQFF.

The CDR3 protein is CASRTQGGNYGYTF. As DNA, the CDR3 is TGTGCCAGCAGGACGCAGGGCGGGAACTATGGCTACACCTTC. This chain joins TRBV28 and TRBJ1-2, with D perhaps matching TRBD1 (5 bases). V gave up 6 bases and J gave up 2 bases, with 13 bases separating them. In germline, CDR1 is MDHEN, CDR2 SYDVKM. This CDR3 has 14 residues.

The chain links TRBV30 to TRBJ2-3, with TRBD2 identical over 8 bases. This CDR3 spans 14 amino acids. Per germline, CDR1 GTSNPN and CDR2 SVGIG (reference sequence). The V gene end was trimmed by 8 bases and the J gene end by 2 bases; junction bases not matched to a gene: 9. The CDR3 loop is CARTGGAFTDTQYF. In DNA form, the CDR3 reads TGTGCCCGCACCGGGGGGGCCTTCACAGATACGCAGTATTTT.

This rearrangement joins TRBV19 to TRBJ1-2; TRBD1 aligns across 7 bases. J was trimmed by 2 bases and V by 4 bases; bases with no gene match: 1. The CDR3 sequence is 13 residues long. Germline assignment: CDR1 LNHDA and CDR2 SQIVND (reference sequence). The CDR3 region is CASSTTGNYGYTF. DNA for the CDR3: TGTGCCAGTAGTACGACAGGGAACTATGGCTACACCTTC.

The chain joins TRBV7-9 to TRBJ2-2; 7 positions match TRBD1. Germline V gene lookup returns CDR1 SEHNR and CDR2 FQNEAQ (reference sequence). The CDR3 is 15 amino acids. J was trimmed by 1 base and V by 4 bases; bases with no gene match: 3. The CDR3 DNA sequence: TGTGCCAGCAGCTCGCGGACAGGGAACACCGGGGAGCTGTTTTTT. Translating gives CASSSRTGNTGELFF.

J is TRBJ1-6 and V is TRBV6-5; 9 bases are a match to TRBD1. The CDR3 is 15 amino acids. The V and J ends lost 4 bases and 7 bases, in that order; junction bases with no gene match: 5. Germline CDR1 and CDR2: MNHEY and SVGAGI. The CDR3 spells CASSWTGAGNSPLHF. The CDR3 DNA follows: TGTGCCAGCAGTTGGACAGGGGCAGGGAATTCACCCCTCCACTTT.

This sequence joins TRBV6-6 and TRBJ2-7, with 9 bases that match TRBD1. The CDR3 runs 15 residues. With V trimmed by 6 bases and J by 4 bases, 10 bases remained unmatched. Germline CDR1 MNHNY, CDR2 SVGAGI (reference sequence). The CDR3 spells CASRIAGTGSYEQYF. CDR3 DNA sequence: TGTGCCAGCAGGATCGCCGGGACAGGGTCGTACGAGCAGTACTTC.

V and J are TRBV7-9 and TRBJ1-6; perhaps TRBD1 as D (6 bases). V gave up 5 bases and J gave up 7 bases, with 15 bases separating them. Germline CDR1 and CDR2: SEHNR and FQNEAQ (reference sequence). The CDR3 runs to 15 residues. The CDR3 DNA follows: TGTGCCAGCAGCCTTTTCCAGGGGAGGAATTCACCCCTCCACTTT. Amino acid sequence: CASSLFQGRNSPLHF.

The chain recombines TRBV29-1 with TRBJ2-1; 14 nucleotides line up with TRBD2. The CDR3 loop spans 14 amino acids. Trimming cost V 6 bases and J 7 bases; bases outside gene matches: 5. Per germline, CDR1 SQVTM and CDR2 ANQGSEA. CDR3 loop: CSVKGLAGGNEQFF. The DNA of the CDR3 is TGCAGCGTGAAAGGACTAGCGGGGGGTAATGAGCAGTTCTTC.

The chain employs TRBV9 and TRBJ2-7; weak D call: TRBD2 (6 bases). Trimming stripped 0 bases from V and 5 bases from J, with 12 bases between. There are 14 residues in the CDR3. CDR1 and CDR2 from the germline V gene are SGDLS and YYNGEE. The CDR3 loop reads CASSVATAGNEQYF. CDR3 DNA sequence: TGTGCCAGCAGCGTAGCTACGGCGGGGAACGAGCAGTACTTC. The entire variable domain, with the rest obtained from reference TRBV9 and TRBJ2-7, is as follows: DSGVTQTPKHLITATGQRVTLRCSPRSGDLSVYWYQQSLDQGLQFLIQYYNGEERAKGNILERFSAQQFPDLHSELNLSSLELGDSALYFCASSVATAGNEQYFGPGTRLTVT.

The sample holds a few counts of this clone. The rearrangement uses TRBV28 and TRBJ2-1; TRBD1 or TRBD2 may be the D gene (5 bases each). CDR1 MDHEN and CDR2 SYDVKM come from the germline V gene. Trimming removed 6 bases from V and 2 bases from J, with 17 bases in between. The CDR3 covers 16 residues. The CDR3 DNA is TGTGCCAGCAGGCCACCCACGAGGGGCCCCTACAATGAGCAGTTCTTC. Amino acids: CASRPPTRGPYNEQFF.

CDR3 coding DNA: TGCAGCGTTGATGAGCGGGCCCTAGCCAAAAACATTCAGTACTTC. Protein: CSVDERALAKNIQYF. The gene calls are TRBV29-1 and TRBJ2-4; a weak D match, TRBD2 (6 bases). CDR1 and CDR2 from the germline V gene are SQVTM and ANQGSEA. The CDR3 loop spans 15 amino acids. V was cut by 3 bases and J by 0 bases, with 12 bases left in between.

This clone has only a few counts. The V gene is TRBV2, the J gene TRBJ1-6; D is unclear. From germline, CDR1 is SNHLY and CDR2 FYNNEI. V was shortened by 9 bases and J by 8 bases, with 5 bases between the two germline ends. CDR3 length: 10 residues. The CDR3: CASRDSPLHF. The CDR3 region has the DNA TGTGCCAGTCGGGATTCACCCCTCCACTTT. Based on the CDR3 plus reference TRBV2 and TRBJ1-6, the full variable domain is EPEVTQTPSHQVTQMGQEVILRCVPISNHLYFYWYRQILGQKVEFLVSFYNNEISEKSEIFDDQFSVERPDGSNFTLKIRSTKLEDSAMYFCASRDSPLHFGNGTRLTVT.

V usage is TRBV4-3 and J usage is TRBJ1-1, with unresolved D. Germline CDR1 LGHNA, CDR2 YSLEER. V was pared by 0 bases and J by 3 bases, with 11 bases between. This CDR3 region has 15 residues. This CDR3 is CASSQEIGRYTEAFF. CDR3 sequence (DNA): TGCGCCAGCAGCCAAGAGATAGGGAGGTACACTGAAGCTTTCTTT.

This clone was detected only a few times. The rearrangement links TRBV29-1 to TRBJ1-2; D perhaps matches TRBD1 (5 bases). Germline values: CDR1 SQVTM, CDR2 ANQGSEA. CDR3 length: 14 amino acids. The V gene lost 4 bases and the J gene lost 10 bases, with 22 bases spanning the gap. The DNA for the CDR3 is TGCAGCGTTGCTCCGGAGCAGGGTTTAAGTTACTACACCTTC. It codes for CSVAPEQGLSYYTF.

In this sample, this clone turned up once. This chain uses TRBV25-1 with TRBJ1-2; TRBD1 is a possible D gene (6 bases). CDR3 length: 16 amino acids. Germline V lookup: CDR1 MGHDK, CDR2 SYGVNS. Trimming cost V 2 bases and J 3 bases, with 16 bases left between them. The CDR3 loop is CASSEGGAQFHYGYTF. The CDR3 DNA sequence: TGTGCCAGCAGTGAAGGGGGGGCTCAGTTTCACTATGGCTACACCTTC.

This chain joins TRBV29-1 and TRBJ2-3, with 9 bases identical to TRBD1. This CDR3 has 15 residues. V shed 3 bases and J 0 bases; nucleotides not matched to a gene: 4. Germline V gene lookup returns CDR1 SQVTM and CDR2 ANQGSEA. The DNA for the CDR3 is TGCAGCGTTGACGAGGGGACAGGGAGCACAGATACGCAGTATTTT. This gives the protein CSVDEGTGSTDTQYF.

V is TRBV2 and J is TRBJ2-5, with 7 bases aligning to TRBD1. The DNA end lines up better with TRBJ2-7; the J call may be wrong. The CDR3 extends over 14 amino acids. CDR1 is SNHLY, CDR2 FYNNEI, per germline. This chain's CDR3 is CASSGGGTRYEQYF. The CDR3 DNA reads TGTGCCAGCAGTGGAGGGGGCACTCGGTACGAGCAGTACTTC.

This clone was seen a few times. Other DNA sequences in the sample encode the same CDR3. The rearrangement uses TRBV25-1 and TRBJ1-1; TRBD1 is a possible D gene (5 bases). V lost 6 bases and J lost 11, with 19 bases in between. The CDR3 length is 13 residues. Germline V gene lookup returns CDR1 MGHDK and CDR2 SYGVNS. The CDR3 reads CASRLQVGTEAFF. In DNA form, the CDR3 reads TGTGCCAGCAGACTTCAGGTCGGGACGGAGGCTTTCTTT.

This clone has only a few counts. The V and J genes are TRBV2 and TRBJ1-1, with 8 bases matching TRBD1. CDR1 SNHLY and CDR2 FYNNEI come from the germline V gene. The ends lost 6 bases at V and 5 bases at J; junction bases unmatched: 8. CDR3 length: 14 residues. The CDR3 is CASRSQGARTEAFF. CDR3 sequence (DNA): TGTGCCAGCAGGTCGCAGGGGGCGCGGACTGAAGCTTTCTTT.

As concerns this clone: Other DNA sequences from this sample encode an identical CDR3 as well. V is TRBV10-3 and J is TRBJ1-1; no definite D call. The V end was cut by 2 bases, the J end by 2 bases, with 3 bases between. The V gene's germline CDR1 is ENHRY and CDR2 SYGVKD. CDR3 length: 12 amino acids. DNA for the CDR3: TGTGCCATCAGTGAGGGTAACACTGAAGCTTTCTTT. Its translation: CAISEGNTEAFF.

The V and J genes are TRBV25-1 and TRBJ1-4, with D possibly being TRBD1 (5 bases). Germline loops: CDR1 MGHDK, CDR2 SYGVNS. The CDR3 is made up of 15 amino acids. Trimming stripped 2 bases from V and 4 bases from J, with 11 bases between. This CDR3 reads CASSEHRTLNEKLFF. The CDR3 region has the DNA TGTGCCAGCAGTGAACACAGGACTCTTAATGAAAAACTGTTTTTT.

This clone was observed a few times. CDR3 nucleotides: TGCGCCAGCAGCCAAACGACAGGACCCAGCTCTGGGGCCAACGTCCTGACTTTC. Translated: CASSQTTGPSSGANVLTF. The chain has TRBV4-3 and TRBJ2-6, with D possibly matching TRBD1 (6 bases). Trimming removed 2 bases from V and 0 bases from J, with 14 bases in between. CDR1 is LGHNA, CDR2 YSLEER, per germline. The CDR3 runs to 18 residues.

In DNA form, the CDR3 reads TGTGCCAGCAGCTCTGGGGGACTTGAAGCTTTCTTT. Translated: CASSSGGLEAFF. V gene TRBV5-6 combines with J gene TRBJ1-1; the D gene is possibly TRBD1 (5 bases). CDR3 length: 12 residues. Per the germline V gene, CDR1 is SGHDT and CDR2 is YYEEEE. Trimming cost V 3 bases and J 7 bases, with 10 bases left between them.

V gene TRBV6-6 combines with J gene TRBJ2-7; D unclear. Trimming shortened V by 6 bases and J by 3 bases, and 15 bases separated the two germline ends. The germline CDR1 and CDR2 sequences are MNHNY and SVGAGI (reference sequence). The length of the CDR3 is 14 residues. CDR3 sequence: CASRPDPQLYEQYF. CDR3 DNA sequence: TGTGCCAGCAGGCCTGACCCCCAGCTCTACGAGCAGTACTTC.

The rearrangement joins TRBV6-6 to TRBJ2-5; 11 positions agree with TRBD2. Germline CDR1 and CDR2: MNHNY and SVGAGI (reference sequence). The V and J ends lost 10 bases and 13 bases, in that order; junction bases with no gene match: 20. CDR3 size: 15 residues. Here the CDR3 DNA reads TGTGCCACCGGACCGGGACTAGCGGCCACCCGGGATAGGTACTTC. It is translated as CATGPGLAATRDRYF.

This clone has only a few counts. CDR3 residues: CASSQNRVTEAFF. Written as DNA, the CDR3 is TGTGCCAGCAGCCAAAACAGGGTCACTGAAGCTTTCTTT. The chain combines TRBV14 with TRBJ1-1; possibly TRBD1 for D (6 bases). Germline V lookup: CDR1 SGHDN, CDR2 FVKESK. The CDR3 runs 13 residues. V lost 2 bases and J 4 bases, leaving 8 bases between the germline ends.

This chain links TRBV5-1 with TRBJ2-5; tentative D call: TRBD2 (6 bases). The germline V gene encodes CDR1 SGHRS and CDR2 YFSETQ. The CDR3 totals 15 residues. Trimming left V 1 base short and J 5 bases short, with 15 bases between. CDR3 sequence: CASSLSGDSRETQYF. CDR3 bases: TGCGCCAGCAGCTTGTCCGGGGACTCTCGGGAGACCCAGTACTTC.